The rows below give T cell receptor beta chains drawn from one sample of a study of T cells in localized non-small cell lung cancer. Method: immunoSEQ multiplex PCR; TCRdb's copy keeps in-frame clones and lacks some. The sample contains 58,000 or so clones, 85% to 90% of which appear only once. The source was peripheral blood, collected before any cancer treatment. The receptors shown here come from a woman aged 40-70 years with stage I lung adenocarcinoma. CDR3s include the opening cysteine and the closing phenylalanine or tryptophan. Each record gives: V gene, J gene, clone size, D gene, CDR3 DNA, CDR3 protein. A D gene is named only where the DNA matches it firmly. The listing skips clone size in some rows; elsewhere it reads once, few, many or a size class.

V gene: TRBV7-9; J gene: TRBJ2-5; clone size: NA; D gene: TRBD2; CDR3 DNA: TGTGCCAGCAGCCCGGGGCGGGAGGGAAGGGCCCAGTACTTC; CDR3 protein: CASSPGREGRAQYF
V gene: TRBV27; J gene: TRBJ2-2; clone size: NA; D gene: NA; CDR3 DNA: TGTGCCAGTGCCCGCCTCGGCGGGGCAACCGGGGAGCTGTTTTTT; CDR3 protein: CASARLGGATGELFF
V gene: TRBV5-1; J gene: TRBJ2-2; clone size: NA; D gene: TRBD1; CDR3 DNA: TGCGCCAGCAGCTTGGAGACGACAGGGTGGAACACCGGGGAGCTGTTTTTT; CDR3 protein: CASSLETTGWNTGELFF
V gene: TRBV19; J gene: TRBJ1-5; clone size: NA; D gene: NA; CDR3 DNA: TGTGCCACGAACGACCTCTCGGGGGGGAGCCAGCCCCAGCATTTT; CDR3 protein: CATNDLSGGSQPQHF
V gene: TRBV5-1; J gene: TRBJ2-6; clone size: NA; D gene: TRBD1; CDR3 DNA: TGCGCCAGCAGCCCCGGACAGGGGCGCTCTGGGGCCAACGTCCTGACTTTC; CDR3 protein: CASSPGQGRSGANVLTF
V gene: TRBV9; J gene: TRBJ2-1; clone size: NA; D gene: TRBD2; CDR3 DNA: TGTGCCAGCAGCGTAGACGTGACTAGCGGGGACAATGAGCAGTTCTTC; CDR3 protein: CASSVDVTSGDNEQFF
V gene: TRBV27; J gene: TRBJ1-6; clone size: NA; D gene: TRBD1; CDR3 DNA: TGTGCCAGCACATGGGACAGGGAGCATTCACCCCTCCACTTT; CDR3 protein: CASTWDREHSPLHF
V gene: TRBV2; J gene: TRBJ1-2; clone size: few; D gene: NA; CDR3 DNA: TGTGCCAGCAGTGAAAGGGGCAGGGAGGCTGGCTACACCTTC; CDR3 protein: CASSERGREAGYTF
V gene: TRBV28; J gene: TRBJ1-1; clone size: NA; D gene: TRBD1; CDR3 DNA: TGTGCCAGCAGTTTCGACAGGGCCCTCATGAACACTGAAGCTTTCTTT; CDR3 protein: CASSFDRALMNTEAFF
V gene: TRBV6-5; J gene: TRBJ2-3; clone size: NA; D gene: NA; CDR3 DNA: TGTGCCAGCTCCTCGTCCCCAGATACGCAGTATTTT; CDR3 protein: CASSSSPDTQYF
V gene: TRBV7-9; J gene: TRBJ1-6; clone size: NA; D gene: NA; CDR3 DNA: TGTGCCAGCAGCCCAGACACCAACAATTCACCCCTCCACTTT; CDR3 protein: CASSPDTNNSPLHF
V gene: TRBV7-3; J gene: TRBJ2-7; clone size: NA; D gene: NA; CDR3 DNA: TGTGCCAGCAGCGTCGATCGCGCGGGGGAGCAGTACTTC; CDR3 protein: CASSVDRAGEQYF
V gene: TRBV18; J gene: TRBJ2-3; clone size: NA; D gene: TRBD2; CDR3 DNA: TGTGCCAGCTCAACTCAGGGACTAGCTATAGGTACAGATACGCAGTATTTT; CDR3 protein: CASSTQGLAIGTDTQYF
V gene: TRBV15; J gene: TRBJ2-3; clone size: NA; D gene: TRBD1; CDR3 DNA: TGTGCCACCAGCAGGGCAGGGGGCGGTGTAGATACGCAGTATTTT; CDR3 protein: CATSRAGGGVDTQYF
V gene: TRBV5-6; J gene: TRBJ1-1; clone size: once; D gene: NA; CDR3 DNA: TGTGCCAGCAGGGCAGAACAGGTGAACACTGAAGCTTTCTTT; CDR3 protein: CASRAEQVNTEAFF
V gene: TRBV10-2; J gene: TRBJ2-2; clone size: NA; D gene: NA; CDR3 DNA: TGCGCCAGCCTCCTCCCCTCGACCGGGGAGCTGTTTTTT; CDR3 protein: CASLLPSTGELFF
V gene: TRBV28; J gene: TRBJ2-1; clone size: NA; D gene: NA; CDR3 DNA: TGTGCCAGCAGGGAGACTCATTACAATGAGCAGTTCTTC; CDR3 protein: CASRETHYNEQFF
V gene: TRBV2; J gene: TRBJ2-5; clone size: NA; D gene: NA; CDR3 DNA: TGTGCCAGCGGGACCCAAGAGACCCAGTACTTC; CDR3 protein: CASGTQETQYF
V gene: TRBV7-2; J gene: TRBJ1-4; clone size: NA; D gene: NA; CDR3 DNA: TGTGCCAGCAGCTTAGCTCAGGGTCGGGAAAAACTGTTTTTT; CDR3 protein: CASSLAQGREKLFF
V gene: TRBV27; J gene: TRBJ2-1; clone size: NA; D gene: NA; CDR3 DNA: TGTGCCAGCAGCCCGGGGCTAGGAGTTGGTGATGAGCAGTTCTTC; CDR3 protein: CASSPGLGVGDEQFF
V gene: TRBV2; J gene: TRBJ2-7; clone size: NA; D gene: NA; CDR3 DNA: TGTGCCAGCAGTGAATCCCCCAGGAGCTCCTACGAGCAGTACTTC; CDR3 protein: CASSESPRSSYEQYF
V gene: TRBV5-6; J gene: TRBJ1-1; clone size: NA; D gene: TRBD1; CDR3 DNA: TGTGCCAGCAGCCAGGGACAGATGCACACTGAAGCTTTCTTT; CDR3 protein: CASSQGQMHTEAFF
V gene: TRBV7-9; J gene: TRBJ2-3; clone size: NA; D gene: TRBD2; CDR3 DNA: TGTGCCAGCTCCAATGGTAGGACTAGAACCACAGATACGCAGTATTTT; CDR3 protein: CASSNGRTRTTDTQYF
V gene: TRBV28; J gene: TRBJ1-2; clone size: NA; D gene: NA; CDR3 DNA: TGTGCCAGCAGCCCTCTTGAAAGGGGTAGCAGCTATGGCTACACCTTC; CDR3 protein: CASSPLERGSSYGYTF
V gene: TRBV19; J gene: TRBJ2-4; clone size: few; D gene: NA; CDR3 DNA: TGTGCCAGTAGTATAGACGCCCGATTGCTCCAAAACATTCAGTACTTC; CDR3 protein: CASSIDARLLQNIQYF
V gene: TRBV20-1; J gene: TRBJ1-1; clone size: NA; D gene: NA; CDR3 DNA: TGCAGTGCCACCGGACAGACTGAAGCTTTCTTT; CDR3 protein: CSATGQTEAFF
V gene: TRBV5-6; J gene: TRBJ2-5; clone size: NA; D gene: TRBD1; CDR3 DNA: TGTGCCAGCAGCCCCGAGGGACAGGGGGGAAGGAAGGAAGAGACCCAGTACTTC; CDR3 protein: CASSPEGQGGRKEETQYF
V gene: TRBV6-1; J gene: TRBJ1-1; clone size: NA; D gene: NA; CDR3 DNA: TGTGCCAGCAGTGACGGTACATTTAACACTGAAGCTTTCTTT; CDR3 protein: CASSDGTFNTEAFF
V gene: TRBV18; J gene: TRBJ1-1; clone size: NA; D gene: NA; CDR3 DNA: TGTGCCAGCTCATCGGACATAAACACTGAAGCTTTCTTT; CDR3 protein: CASSSDINTEAFF
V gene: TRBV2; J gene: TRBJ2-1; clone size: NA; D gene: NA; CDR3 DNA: TGTGCCAGCAGTGAAGTGGTAGTCTACAATGAGCAGTTCTTC; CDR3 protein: CASSEVVVYNEQFF
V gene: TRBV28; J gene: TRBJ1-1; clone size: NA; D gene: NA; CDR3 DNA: TGTGCCAGCAGTTCCGCCCCACCAGGGGACAACACTGAAGCTTTCTTT; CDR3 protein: CASSSAPPGDNTEAFF
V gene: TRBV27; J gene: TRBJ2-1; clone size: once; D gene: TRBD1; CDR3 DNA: TGTGCCAGCAGTCCTCGACAGGGTAAGGACAATGAGCAGTTCTTC; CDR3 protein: CASSPRQGKDNEQFF